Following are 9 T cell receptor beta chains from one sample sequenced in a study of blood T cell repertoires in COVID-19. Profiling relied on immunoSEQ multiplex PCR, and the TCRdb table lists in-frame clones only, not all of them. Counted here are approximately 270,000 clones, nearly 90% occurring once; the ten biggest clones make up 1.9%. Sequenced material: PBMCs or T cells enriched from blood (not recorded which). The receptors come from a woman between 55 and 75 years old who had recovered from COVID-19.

The CDR3 coding sequence is TGTGCCAGCAGAACCGGGACAGGGGTAGCTTTCTTT. Amino acids: CASRTGTGVAFF. The genes are TRBV2 and TRBJ1-1, with 10 nucleotides matching TRBD1. Germline V gene sequence: CDR1 SNHLY, CDR2 FYNNEI. J gave up 10 bases and V 6 bases, and 5 bases lay outside the gene matches. The CDR3 runs 12 residues.

The CDR3 loop is CASRNTPGAQNEQYF. CDR3 DNA sequence: TGTGCCAGTAGGAACACCCCAGGGGCGCAGAACGAGCAGTACTTC. The rearrangement links TRBV19 to TRBJ2-7; weak D call: TRBD1 (6 bases). The CDR3 contains 15 residues. CDR1 and CDR2 from the germline V gene are LNHDA and SQIVND (reference sequence). Trimming took 6 bases from V and 5 from J, leaving 20 bases between them.

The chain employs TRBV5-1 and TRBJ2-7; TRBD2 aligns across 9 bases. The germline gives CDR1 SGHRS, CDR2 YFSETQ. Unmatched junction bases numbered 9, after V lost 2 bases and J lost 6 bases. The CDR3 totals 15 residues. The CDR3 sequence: CASSFGAGGSGEQYF. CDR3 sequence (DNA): TGCGCCAGCAGCTTCGGAGCGGGGGGAAGCGGCGAGCAGTACTTC.

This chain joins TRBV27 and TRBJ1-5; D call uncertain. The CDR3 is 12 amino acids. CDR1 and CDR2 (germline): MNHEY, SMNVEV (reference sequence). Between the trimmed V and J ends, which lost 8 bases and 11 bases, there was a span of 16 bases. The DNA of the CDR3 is TGTGCCAGCCCCAACGCGCAGGCCACCCAGCATTTT. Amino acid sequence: CASPNAQATQHF.

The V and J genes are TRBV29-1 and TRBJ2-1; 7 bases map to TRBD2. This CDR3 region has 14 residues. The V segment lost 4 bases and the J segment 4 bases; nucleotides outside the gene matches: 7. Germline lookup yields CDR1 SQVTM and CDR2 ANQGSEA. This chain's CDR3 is CSVVSGTGYNEQFF. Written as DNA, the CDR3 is TGCAGCGTTGTAAGCGGGACGGGTTACAATGAGCAGTTCTTC.

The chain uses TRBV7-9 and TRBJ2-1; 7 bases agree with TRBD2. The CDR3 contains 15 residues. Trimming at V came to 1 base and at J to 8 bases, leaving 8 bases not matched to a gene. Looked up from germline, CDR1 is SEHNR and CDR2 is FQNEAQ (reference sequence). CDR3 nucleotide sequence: TGTGCCAGCAGCTTAGAGCTAGCGGAAGTCGATGAGCAGTTCTTC. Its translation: CASSLELAEVDEQFF.

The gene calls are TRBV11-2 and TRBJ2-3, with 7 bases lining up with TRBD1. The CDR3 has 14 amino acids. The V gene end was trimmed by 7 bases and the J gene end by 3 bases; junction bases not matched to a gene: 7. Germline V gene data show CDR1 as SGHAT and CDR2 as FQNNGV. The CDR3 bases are TGTGCCAGCACGACAGGGTGGGAGACAGATACGCAGTATTTT. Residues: CASTTGWETDTQYF.

CDR3 protein: CASSVGTGGTYEQYF. The DNA for the CDR3 is TGTGCCAGCAGTGTAGGGACAGGGGGAACCTACGAGCAGTACTTC. The chain employs TRBV2 and TRBJ2-7; the match to TRBD1 covers 11 bases. The CDR3 spans 15 residues. V shed 4 bases and J 2 bases; nucleotides not matched to a gene: 4. CDR1 is SNHLY, CDR2 FYNNEI, per germline.

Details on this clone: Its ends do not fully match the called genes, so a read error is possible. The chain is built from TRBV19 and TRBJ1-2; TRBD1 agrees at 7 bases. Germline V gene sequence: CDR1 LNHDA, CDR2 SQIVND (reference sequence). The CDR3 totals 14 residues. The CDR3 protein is CASSLDRAYYGYTF. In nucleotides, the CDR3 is TGTGCCAGTAGTCTAGACAGGGCATACTATGGCTACACCTTC.